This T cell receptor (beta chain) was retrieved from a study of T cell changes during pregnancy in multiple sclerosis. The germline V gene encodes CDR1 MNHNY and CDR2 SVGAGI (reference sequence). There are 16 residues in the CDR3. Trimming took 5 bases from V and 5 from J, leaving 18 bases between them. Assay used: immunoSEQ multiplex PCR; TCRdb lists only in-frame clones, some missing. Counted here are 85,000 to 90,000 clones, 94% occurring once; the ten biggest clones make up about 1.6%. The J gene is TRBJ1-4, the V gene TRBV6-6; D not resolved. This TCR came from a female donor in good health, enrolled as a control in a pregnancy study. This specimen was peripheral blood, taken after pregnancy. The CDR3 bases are TGTGCCAGCAGTCGCGGCCACATGAGACCAAATGAAAAACTGTTTTTT. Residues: CASSRGHMRPNEKLFF.